This T cell receptor (beta chain) was found in a study of PD-1 blockade in classical Hodgkin lymphoma. Study-wide results and caveats: Repertoire differences lack defined causes, possibly disease activity or prior therapy. The study reported lower baseline TCR diversity in newly diagnosed patients than in healthy donors.

Time point specified: newly diagnosed, previously untreated cHL patient sample. Untreated, newly diagnosed classical Hodgkin lymphoma PBMCs served for comparison. The repertoire was sequenced with immunoSEQ multiplex PCR; TCRdb's copy has only in-frame clones and lacks some. Among 70,000 or so clones, 93% were seen once, and the ten largest hold about 2.5%. This clone appeared a single time. What it binds is unknown. CDR3 length equals 14 residues. In germline, CDR1 is SGHRS, CDR2 YFSETQ. V dropped 1 base and J dropped 1 base, with 9 bases sitting between them. The source material was peripheral blood mononuclear cells (PBMCs). The clonotype originates from a human donor with classical Hodgkin lymphoma. The chain combines TRBV5-1 with TRBJ2-7; D not resolved. CDR3 DNA sequence: TGCGCCAGCAGCTTGAGGATGGAATCCTACGAGCAGTACTTC. Encoded protein: CASSLRMESYEQYF.